The 2 T cell receptor beta chains in this list originate from one sample, sequenced in a study of HIV-infected patients and healthy controls. cDNA was made from roughly 470 ng RNA using alpha and beta constant primers. Each of the alpha and beta chains got its own library through chain-specific third strand synthesis with indices. TCRdb fed the 5' RACE reads into MiXCR, producing one record per CDR3 protein. The top ten clones hold under 25% of a sample with more than 7,500 distinct CDR3 sequences, 8% to 10% of them seen once. No cell fractionation was done, so the repertoire covers all unsorted peripheral blood T cells. The sample here was blood, taken before antiretroviral therapy. The receptors stem from an adult with HIV infection.

The table lists this clonotype with many counts. The chain couples TRBV7-2 to TRBJ1-2, with 8 nucleotides matching TRBD1. CDR1 and CDR2 from the germline V gene are SGHTA and FQGNSA. The CDR3 runs 12 residues. V dropped 11 bases and J dropped 6; count of bases not matched to a gene: 8. The CDR3, as DNA: TGTGCCGGCACAACAGGGGGTGATGGCTACACCTTC. Protein sequence: CAGTTGGDGYTF.

This clonotype turned up a few times. The chain combines TRBV4-2 with TRBJ2-7; 8 bases map to TRBD1. V lost 7 bases and J lost 5; bases outside the gene matches: 4. This CDR3 comprises 12 residues. CDR1 is LGHNA, CDR2 YNFKEQ, per germline. CDR3 in amino acids: CASKGQEDEQYF. The DNA for the CDR3 is TGTGCCAGCAAGGGACAGGAGGACGAGCAGTACTTC.